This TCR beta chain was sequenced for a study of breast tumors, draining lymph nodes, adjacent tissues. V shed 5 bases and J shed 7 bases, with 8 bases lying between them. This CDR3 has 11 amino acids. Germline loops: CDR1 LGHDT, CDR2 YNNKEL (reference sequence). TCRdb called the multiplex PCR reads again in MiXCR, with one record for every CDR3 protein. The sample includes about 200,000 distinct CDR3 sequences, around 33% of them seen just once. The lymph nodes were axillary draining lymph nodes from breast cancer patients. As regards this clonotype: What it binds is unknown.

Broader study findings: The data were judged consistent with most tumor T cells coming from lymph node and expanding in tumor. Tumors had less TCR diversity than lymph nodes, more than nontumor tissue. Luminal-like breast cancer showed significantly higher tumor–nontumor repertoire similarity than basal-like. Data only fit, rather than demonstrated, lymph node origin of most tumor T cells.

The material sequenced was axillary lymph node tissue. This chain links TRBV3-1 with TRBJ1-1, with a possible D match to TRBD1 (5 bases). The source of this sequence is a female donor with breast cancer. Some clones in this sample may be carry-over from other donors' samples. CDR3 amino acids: CASSGTLEAFF. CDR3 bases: TGTGCCAGCAGCGGGACCCTTGAAGCTTTCTTT. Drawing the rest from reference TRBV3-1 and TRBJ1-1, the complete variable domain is DTAVSQTPKYLVTQMGNDKSIKCEQNLGHDTMYWYKQDSKKFLKIMFSYNNKELIINETVPNRFSPKSPDKAHLNLHINSLELGDSAVYFCASSGTLEAFFGQGTRLTVV.